What follows is one TCR beta chain and its context. Under the authors' procedure: It was from reference gene primer amplification that nucleated cell counts were estimated. Generated by immunoSEQ multiplex PCR, the TCRdb table keeps only in-frame clones and is missing some. From that table come the V and J calls and clone size; the DNA was used to work out D and trimming. Of more than 200,000 clones in the sample, 83% were seen once. J was trimmed by 2 bases and V by 5 bases; bases with no gene match: 6. This CDR3 has 17 residues. Germline-derived CDR1 and CDR2 are SGHTA and FQGTGA. The source of the sample is a study of blood T cell repertoires in COVID-19.

This rearrangement joins TRBV7-3 to TRBJ2-3, with 14 bases fitting TRBD2. Input material: peripheral blood. The source of this sequence is a man between 40 and 49 years old with active or convalescent COVID-19. CDR3 residues: CASSPPGLAGATDTQYF. The CDR3 nucleotides read TGTGCCAGCAGCCCCCCGGGACTAGCGGGAGCCACAGATACGCAGTATTTT.